The source of this T cell receptor beta chain is a study of cytomegalovirus exposure and HLA in healthy donors. Whole-study results and caveats: Reports indicate that TCR beta sequences accurately predicted the HLA-A and HLA-B alleles of most subjects. The authors later found HLA-associated TCR beta chains more clonally expanded than equally common others. TCR beta V- and J-gene trimming was later associated with a missense DCLRE1C variant.

Deletions cut 6 bases from V and 8 bases from J, with 11 bases between. The CDR3 covers 13 residues. The germline V gene encodes CDR1 MNHEY and CDR2 SVGAGI. As regards this clone: The antigen is not known.

Use of 60 Vbeta and 13 Jbeta primers characterized the PCR. The method was immunoSEQ multiplex PCR; TCRdb's version includes in-frame clones alone and lacks a portion of them. The sample has 100,000 to 150,000 clones; around three quarters are singletons. The TCR sequence derives from a female donor in good health and CMV-seronegative. The V and J genes are TRBV6-5 and TRBJ1-6; D possibly corresponds to TRBD1 (5 bases). Source material: PBMCs. The CDR3 is CASSRAGDSPLHF. CDR3 nucleotide sequence: TGTGCCAGCAGCCGCGCGGGGGATTCACCCCTCCACTTT.